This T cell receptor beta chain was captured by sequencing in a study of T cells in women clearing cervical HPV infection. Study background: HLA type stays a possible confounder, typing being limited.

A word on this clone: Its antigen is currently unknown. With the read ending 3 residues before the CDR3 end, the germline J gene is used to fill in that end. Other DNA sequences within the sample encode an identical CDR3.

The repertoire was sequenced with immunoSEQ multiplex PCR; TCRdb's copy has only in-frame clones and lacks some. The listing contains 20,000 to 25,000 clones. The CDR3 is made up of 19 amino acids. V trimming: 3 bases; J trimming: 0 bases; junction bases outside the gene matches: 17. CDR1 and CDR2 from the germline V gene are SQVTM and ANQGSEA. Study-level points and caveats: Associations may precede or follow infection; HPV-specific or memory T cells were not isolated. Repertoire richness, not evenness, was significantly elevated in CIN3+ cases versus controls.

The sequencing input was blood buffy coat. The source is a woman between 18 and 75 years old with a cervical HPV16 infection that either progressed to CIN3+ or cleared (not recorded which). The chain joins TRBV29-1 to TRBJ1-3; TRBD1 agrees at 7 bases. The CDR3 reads CSVDIEGQSFNYSGNTIYF. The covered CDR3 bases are TGCAGCGTTGACATAGAGGGACAGTCCTTCAACTACTCTGGAAACACC.